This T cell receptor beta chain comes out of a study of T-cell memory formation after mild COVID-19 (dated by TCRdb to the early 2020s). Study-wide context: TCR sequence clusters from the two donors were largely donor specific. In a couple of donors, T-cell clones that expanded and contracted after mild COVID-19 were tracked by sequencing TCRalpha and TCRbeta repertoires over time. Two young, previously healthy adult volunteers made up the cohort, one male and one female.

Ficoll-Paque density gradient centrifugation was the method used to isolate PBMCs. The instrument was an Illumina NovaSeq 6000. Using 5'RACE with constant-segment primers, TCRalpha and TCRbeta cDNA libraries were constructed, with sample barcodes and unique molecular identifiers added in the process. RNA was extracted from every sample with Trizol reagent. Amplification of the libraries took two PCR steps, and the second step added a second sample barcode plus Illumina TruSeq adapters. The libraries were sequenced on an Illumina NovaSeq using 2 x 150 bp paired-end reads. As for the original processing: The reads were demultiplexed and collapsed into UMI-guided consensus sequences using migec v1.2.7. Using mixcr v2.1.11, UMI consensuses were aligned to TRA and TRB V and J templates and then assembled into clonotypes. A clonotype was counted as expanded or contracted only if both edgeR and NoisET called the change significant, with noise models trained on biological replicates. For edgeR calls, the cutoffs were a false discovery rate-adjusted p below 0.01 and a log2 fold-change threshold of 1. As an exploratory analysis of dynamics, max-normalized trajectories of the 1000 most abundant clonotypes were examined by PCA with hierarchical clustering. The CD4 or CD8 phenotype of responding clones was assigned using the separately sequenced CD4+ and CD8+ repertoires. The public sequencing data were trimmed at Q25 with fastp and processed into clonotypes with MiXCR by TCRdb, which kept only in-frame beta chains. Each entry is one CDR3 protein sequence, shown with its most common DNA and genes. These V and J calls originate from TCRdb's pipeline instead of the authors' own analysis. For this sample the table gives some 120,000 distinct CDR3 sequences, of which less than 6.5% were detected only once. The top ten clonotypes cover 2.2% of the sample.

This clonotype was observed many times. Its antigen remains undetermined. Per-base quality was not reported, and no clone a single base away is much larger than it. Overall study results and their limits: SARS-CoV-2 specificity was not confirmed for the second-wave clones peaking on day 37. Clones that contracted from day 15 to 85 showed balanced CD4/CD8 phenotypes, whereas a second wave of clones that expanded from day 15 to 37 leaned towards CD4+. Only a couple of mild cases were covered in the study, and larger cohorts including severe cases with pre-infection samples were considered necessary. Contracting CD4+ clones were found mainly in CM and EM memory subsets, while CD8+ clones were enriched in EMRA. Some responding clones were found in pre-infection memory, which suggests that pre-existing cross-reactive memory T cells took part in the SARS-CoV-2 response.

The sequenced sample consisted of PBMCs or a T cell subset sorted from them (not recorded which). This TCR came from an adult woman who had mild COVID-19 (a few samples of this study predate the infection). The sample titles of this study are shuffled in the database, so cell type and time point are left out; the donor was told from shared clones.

CDR3 protein: CASSFTGIRSGANVLTF. The base sequence is TGTGCCAGCAGCTTTACAGGGATTCGCTCTGGGGCCAACGTCCTGACTTTC. Here the chain combines TRBV5-6 and TRBJ2-6; tentative D gene TRBD1, with 6 bases matching. Reading from cysteine to phenylalanine, the CDR3 counts 17 amino acids. This entry keeps only the CDR3 DNA: 51 bases, framed from base 1. V lost 2 bases and J lost 0 bases; the stretch between them is 12 bases long. The germline V gene sets CDR1 to SGHDT and CDR2 to YYEEEE.